The 7 T cell receptor beta chains presented below share a single source sample, sequenced in a study of post-analysis software for immune sequencing data. Points from the study as a whole: Among about 5 TRBV segments more frequent in patients than controls were TRBV5-6, TRBV5-1 and TRBV20-1.

Their antigens remain unidentified. Libraries were made from TCR beta cDNA, and they carried unique molecular identifiers. TCRdb re-analysed the PCR reads in MiXCR, keeping a single row per CDR3 protein. The table lists roughly 430,000 distinct CDR3 sequences, roughly 38% of them singletons. The material sequenced was blood. The receptors stem from a girl aged 2-10 years with multiple sclerosis.

There are a few counts of this clonotype. The chain combines TRBV28 with TRBJ1-2; perhaps TRBD1 as D (6 bases). With 3 bases removed from V and 5 bases from J, the gap between germline ends came to 19 bases. CDR1 is MDHEN and CDR2 is SYDVKM in the germline V gene. The CDR3 consists of 16 residues. CDR3 nucleotides: TGTGCCAGCAGTTTTCCCCGGACAGCGGACCTTTATGGCTACACCTTC. Its protein product is CASSFPRTADLYGYTF.

Only a few counts were recorded for this clonotype. The chain is built from TRBV4-1 and TRBJ2-7, with 7 bases matching TRBD1. CDR3 length equals 15 residues. Germline CDR1 and CDR2: MGHRA and YSYEKL. The V segment lost 1 base and the J segment 2 bases; nucleotides outside the gene matches: 5. CDR3 region: CASSQAQTGTYEQYF. Written as DNA, the CDR3 is TGCGCCAGCAGCCAAGCCCAGACAGGGACCTACGAGCAGTACTTC.

A few counts support this clonotype. This rearrangement joins TRBV2 to TRBJ2-1; D unresolved. The V gene's germline CDR1 is SNHLY and CDR2 FYNNEI. Trimming took off 10 bases at V and 3 bases at J, with 22 bases between the two ends. This CDR3 has 16 amino acids. CDR3 sequence: CANKKSALFFYNEQFF. CDR3 nucleotide sequence: TGTGCCAACAAGAAGTCAGCTTTGTTTTTCTACAATGAGCAGTTCTTC.

This clonotype was counted a few times. The V gene is TRBV18, the J gene TRBJ2-1, with 8 bases aligning to TRBD2. The ends lost 2 bases at V and 8 bases at J; junction bases unmatched: 20. Germline CDR1 is KGHSH and CDR2 is LQKENI. The CDR3 runs 19 residues. In DNA form, the CDR3 reads TGTGCCAGCTCACCAATTATTACTAGCGGCCTCTACTCTTCGGATGAGCAGTTCTTC. It codes for CASSPIITSGLYSSDEQFF. The full variable domain, with the rest looked up from reference TRBV18 and TRBJ2-1, is NAGVMQNPRHLVRRRGQEARLRCSPMKGHSHVYWYRQLPEEGLKFMVYLQKENIIDESGMPKERFSAEFPKEGPSILRIQQVVRGDSAAYFCASSPIITSGLYSSDEQFFGPGTRLTVL.

This sequence joins TRBV27 and TRBJ2-1, with 7 positions matching TRBD1. CDR1 is MNHEY and CDR2 is SMNVEV in the germline V gene (reference sequence). V shed 4 bases and J 9 bases; nucleotides not matched to a gene: 3. The CDR3 has 12 residues. The CDR3 reads CASSSQGPEQFF. In DNA form, the CDR3 reads TGTGCCAGCAGTTCACAGGGGCCTGAGCAGTTCTTC.

The V call is TRBV6-5, the J call TRBJ2-4; 9 nucleotides match TRBD2. Germline V lookup: CDR1 MNHEY, CDR2 SVGAGI. V shed 2 bases, J shed 0 bases, and the junction held 5 bases outside the gene matches. The CDR3 has 17 residues. The CDR3 sequence: CASSYPSGELAKNIQYF. Written as DNA, the CDR3 is TGTGCCAGCAGTTACCCTAGCGGGGAACTAGCCAAAAACATTCAGTACTTC.

This clonotype has only a few counts. The chain couples TRBV28 to TRBJ1-1, with D unclear. Germline-derived CDR1 and CDR2 are MDHEN and SYDVKM. CDR3 size: 15 residues. V was trimmed by 0 bases and J by 0 bases, leaving 8 bases between them. In DNA form, the CDR3 reads TGTGCCAGCAGTTTATGGGCGGTGATGAACACTGAAGCTTTCTTT. It translates to CASSLWAVMNTEAFF. The whole variable domain, filled in from reference TRBV28 and TRBJ1-1, reads DVKVTQSSRYLVKRTGEKVFLECVQDMDHENMFWYRQDPGLGLRLIYFSYDVKMKEKGDIPEGYSVSREKKERFSLILESASTNQTSMYLCASSLWAVMNTEAFFGQGTRLTVV.